The 27 T cell receptor beta chains below come from one sample, sequenced in a study of blood T cell repertoires in COVID-19. TCRdb's copy holds only in-frame clones and misses some; the assay was immunoSEQ multiplex PCR. In the table there are about 160,000 clones, 70% to 90% of which are singletons. What was sequenced was peripheral blood. These receptors came from a woman between 45 and 60 years old with COVID-19, enrolled during active disease.

The chain links TRBV3-1 (or the pseudogene TRBV3-2) to TRBJ2-3; possible D gene TRBD1, 6 bases. The CDR3 totals 16 residues. Between the trimmed V and J ends, which lost 4 bases and 2 bases, there was a span of 16 bases. Germline-derived CDR1 and CDR2 are LGHDT and YNNKEL (reference sequence). The CDR3 coding sequence is TGTGCCAGCAGCCTAGTAGGACAGTTTTCCACAGATACGCAGTATTTT. This translates into CASSLVGQFSTDTQYF.

The V gene is TRBV20-1, the J gene TRBJ1-1, with 7 positions matching TRBD1. Germline V gives CDR1 DFQATT, CDR2 SNEGSKA (reference sequence). The CDR3 sequence is 11 residues long. J gave up 7 bases and V 6 bases, and 5 bases lay outside the gene matches. This CDR3 is CSAQGQVEAFF. The CDR3 region has the DNA TGCAGTGCACAAGGACAGGTTGAAGCTTTCTTT.

The chain has TRBV23-1 and TRBJ2-5, with TRBD2 matching over 12 bases. TRBV23-1 qualifies as an ORF whose function is uncertain. V lost 0 bases, J lost 2 bases, and 10 bases stayed unmatched. CDR3 length: 19 residues. This CDR3 is CASSQSLWASGGEQETQYF. CDR3 nucleotides: TGCGCCAGCAGTCAATCGCTGTGGGCTAGCGGGGGGGAGCAAGAGACCCAGTACTTC.

The rearrangement joins TRBV7-2 to TRBJ2-7, with 8 bases fitting TRBD1. V lost 4 bases and J lost 9; bases outside the gene matches: 5. The CDR3 extends over 12 amino acids. The germline CDR1 and CDR2 sequences are SGHTA and FQGNSA. CDR3 region: CASSSDRGRQYF. CDR3 nucleotides: TGTGCCAGCAGCTCCGACAGGGGCCGGCAGTACTTC.

The chain uses TRBV29-1 and TRBJ1-2, with no clear D. The germline V gene encodes CDR1 SQVTM and CDR2 ANQGSEA. V was pared by 5 bases and J by 1 base, with 17 bases between. The CDR3 totals 15 residues. CDR3 loop: CSVQGPLGVNYGYTF. In DNA, the CDR3 is TGCAGCGTTCAAGGGCCCCTCGGGGTTAACTATGGCTACACCTTC.

This rearrangement joins TRBV19 to TRBJ2-1, with TRBD2 matching over 8 bases. V was pared by 3 bases and J by 9 bases, with 7 bases of the junction left unmatched. The CDR3 runs 14 residues. Germline values: CDR1 LNHDA, CDR2 SQIVND (reference sequence). CDR3 in amino acids: CASSIGGARVEQFF. CDR3 coding DNA: TGTGCCAGTAGTATCGGGGGGGCCAGGGTTGAGCAGTTCTTC. The complete variable domain, with remaining parts taken from reference TRBV19 and TRBJ2-1, reads DGGITQSPKYLFRKEGQNVTLSCEQNLNHDAMYWYRQDPGQGLRLIYYSQIVNDFQKGDIAEGYSVSREKKESFPLTVTSAQKNPTAFYLCASSIGGARVEQFFGPGTRLTVL.

The genes are TRBV18 and TRBJ2-7, with 7 positions matching TRBD1. The junction had 4 bases not matched to a gene; V was cut back by 4 bases and J by 4 bases. Germline V gene lookup returns CDR1 KGHSH and CDR2 LQKENI. The length of the CDR3 is 13 residues. The CDR3 reads CASSRGQNYEQYF. The CDR3 region has the DNA TGTGCCAGCTCACGGGGACAGAATTACGAGCAGTACTTC.

This clone was seen only a few times. The rearrangement links TRBV14 to TRBJ2-1; tentatively, D is TRBD1 (6 bases). The V gene lost 1 base and the J gene lost 0 bases, with 13 bases spanning the gap. Germline loops: CDR1 SGHDN, CDR2 FVKESK. This CDR3 spans 17 amino acids. CDR3: CASSQARQARSYNEQFF. CDR3 bases: TGTGCCAGCAGCCAAGCAAGACAGGCCCGCTCCTACAATGAGCAGTTCTTC.

The V and J genes are TRBV18 and TRBJ2-7, with D tentatively TRBD1 (6 bases). CDR3 length: 14 residues. The V and J ends lost 0 bases and 4 bases respectively, with 10 bases between them. Germline CDR1 is KGHSH and CDR2 is LQKENI. This CDR3 reads CASSPPRDKYEQYF. CDR3 in DNA: TGTGCCAGCTCACCACCGAGGGACAAATACGAGCAGTACTTC.

The rearrangement joins TRBV7-6 to TRBJ1-4; TRBD1 matches 7 bases. Germline lookup yields CDR1 SGHVS and CDR2 FNYEAQ. V was pared by 0 bases and J by 6 bases, with 10 bases of the junction left unmatched. The CDR3 runs 17 residues. The CDR3 sequence is CASSLAHLTGSDEKLFF. CDR3 nucleotide sequence: TGTGCCAGCAGCTTAGCCCACCTGACAGGGAGCGATGAAAAACTGTTTTTT.

This chain uses TRBV3-1 (or the pseudogene TRBV3-2) with TRBJ1-1, with TRBD1 identical over 7 bases. Per germline, CDR1 LGHDT and CDR2 YNNKEL (reference sequence). With 6 bases clipped from V and 5 bases from J, the junction kept 9 bases outside the gene matches. The CDR3 has 14 residues. CDR3 sequence reads: CASSRQGSWTEAFF. The CDR3 coding sequence is TGTGCCAGCAGTCGACAGGGTAGTTGGACTGAAGCTTTCTTT.

The V call is TRBV5-5, the J call TRBJ1-1; 7 nucleotides line up with TRBD1. CDR1 SGHKS and CDR2 YYEKEE come from the germline V gene (reference sequence). This CDR3 has 12 residues. V lost 4 bases, J lost 3 bases, and 0 bases stayed unmatched. CDR3 loop: CASSTGDTEAFF. CDR3 in DNA: TGTGCCAGCAGCACAGGGGACACTGAAGCTTTCTTT.

This sequence joins TRBV7-2 and TRBJ2-1, with TRBD2 matching 7 bases. The germline CDR1 and CDR2 sequences are SGHTA and FQGNSA. The CDR3 is made up of 15 amino acids. V shed 0 bases and J 5 bases; nucleotides not matched to a gene: 4. DNA for the CDR3: TGTGCCAGCAGCTTAGCTGGCGGGGGAAACAATGAGCAGTTCTTC. Residues: CASSLAGGGNNEQFF.

The chain has TRBV29-1 and TRBJ1-1, with 8 bases matching TRBD1. The V and J ends lost 1 base and 6 bases, in that order; junction bases with no gene match: 13. The CDR3 has 16 amino acids. Germline V gene lookup returns CDR1 SQVTM and CDR2 ANQGSEA. In DNA, the CDR3 is TGCAGCGTTGAAGGACAGAATGACAGGGGAAGAGCTGAAGCTTTCTTT. Residues: CSVEGQNDRGRAEAFF.

CDR3 sequence: CASSQGPGDTIYF. As DNA, the CDR3 is TGTGCCAGCAGCCAGGGGCCCGGGGACACCATATATTTT. The chain carries TRBV9 and TRBJ1-3; possibly TRBD1 for D (6 bases). Germline lookup yields CDR1 SGDLS and CDR2 YYNGEE. The CDR3 consists of 13 residues. Trimming removed 4 bases at V and 8 bases at J, with 13 bases between.

This clone has only one observation. CDR3 amino acids: CASTYSGLNNEQFF. DNA of the CDR3: TGTGCCAGCACCTATAGCGGCCTAAACAATGAGCAGTTCTTC. This chain connects TRBV2 to TRBJ2-1, with a tentative D call TRBD2 (6 bases). The CDR3 consists of 14 residues. CDR1 and CDR2 from the germline V gene are SNHLY and FYNNEI. With 7 bases removed from V and 5 bases from J, the gap between germline ends came to 15 bases.

The chain carries TRBV11-3 and TRBJ2-5; D gene uncertain. V lost 0 bases and J 2 bases, leaving 7 bases between the germline ends. This CDR3 contains 14 residues. CDR1 and CDR2 from the germline V gene are SGHNT and YENEEA. The CDR3 spells CASSLDQLQETQYF. The DNA of the CDR3 is TGTGCCAGCAGCTTAGATCAACTACAAGAGACCCAGTACTTC. Full variable domain (remainder filled in from reference TRBV11-3 and TRBJ2-5): EAGVVQSPRYKIIEKKQPVAFWCNPISGHNTLYWYLQNLGQGPELLIRYENEEAVDDSQLPKDRFSAERLKGVDSTLKIQPAELGDSAVYLCASSLDQLQETQYFGPGTRLLVL.

The chain joins TRBV9 to TRBJ2-7; 7 bases align to TRBD1. The V gene end was trimmed by 3 bases and the J gene end by 5 bases; junction bases not matched to a gene: 14. The CDR3 is made up of 16 amino acids. From germline, CDR1 is SGDLS and CDR2 YYNGEE. CDR3 sequence reads: CASSDRRDSQVHEQYF. Here the CDR3 DNA reads TGTGCCAGCAGCGACCGAAGGGACAGTCAGGTGCACGAGCAGTACTTC. Full variable domain (remainder filled in from reference TRBV9 and TRBJ2-7): DSGVTQTPKHLITATGQRVTLRCSPRSGDLSVYWYQQSLDQGLQFLIQYYNGEERAKGNILERFSAQQFPDLHSELNLSSLELGDSALYFCASSDRRDSQVHEQYFGPGTRLTVT.

This clone turned up a few times. The rearrangement uses TRBV6-2 or TRBV6-3 and TRBJ1-2, with 7 bases identical to TRBD1. CDR1 is MNHEY, CDR2 SVGEGT, per germline. The CDR3 is made up of 15 amino acids. Unmatched junction bases numbered 12, after V lost 5 bases and J lost 6 bases. The CDR3 spells CASSKRGQARDGYTF. CDR3 in DNA: TGTGCCAGCAGTAAACGCGGACAGGCGAGGGATGGCTACACCTTC.

The rearrangement joins TRBV6-5 to TRBJ1-2; D is ambiguous. The CDR3 runs to 15 residues. CDR1 is MNHEY, CDR2 SVGAGI, per germline. Deletions cut 7 bases from V and 3 bases from J, with 18 bases between. CDR3 DNA sequence: TGTGCCAGCATTAACGCTCCCGGGAAAGACTATGGCTACACCTTC. Protein product: CASINAPGKDYGYTF.

The chain carries TRBV9 and TRBJ1-2, with 7 bases identical to TRBD1. CDR1 is SGDLS, CDR2 YYNGEE, per germline. V gave up 0 bases and J gave up 5 bases; unmatched junction bases: 7. This CDR3 comprises 15 residues. CDR3 DNA: TGTGCCAGCAGCGTAGGGGGGCAGGGGGTTTATGGCTACACCTTC. Amino acid sequence: CASSVGGQGVYGYTF.

The sample holds a few counts of this clone. The rearrangement uses TRBV19 and TRBJ1-2; perhaps TRBD1 as D (5 bases). V shed 1 base and J shed 7 bases, with 16 bases lying between them. Germline CDR1 LNHDA, CDR2 SQIVND (reference sequence). This CDR3 comprises 15 residues. The CDR3 region has the DNA TGTGCCAGTAGTATAGGAGCAGGGAAACCTCGTGGCTACACCTTC. This gives the protein CASSIGAGKPRGYTF. Using reference TRBV19 and TRBJ1-2 for the parts outside the CDR3, the full variable domain is DGGITQSPKYLFRKEGQNVTLSCEQNLNHDAMYWYRQDPGQGLRLIYYSQIVNDFQKGDIAEGYSVSREKKESFPLTVTSAQKNPTAFYLCASSIGAGKPRGYTFGSGTRLTVV.

The CDR3 bases are TGTGCCAGCAGTTACACACTAGAAAGCACAGATACGCAGTATTTT. Translating it yields CASSYTLESTDTQYF. The gene calls are TRBV6-2 or TRBV6-3 and TRBJ2-3; tentative D call: TRBD2 (5 bases). Germline assignment: CDR1 MNHEY and CDR2 SVGEGT. The CDR3 loop spans 15 amino acids. Trimming took off 2 bases at V and 0 bases at J, with 9 bases between the two ends.

J is TRBJ2-5 and V is TRBV3-1 (or the pseudogene TRBV3-2), with D perhaps matching TRBD2 (5 bases). The germline V and J ends were trimmed by 0 bases and 3 bases, with 17 bases remaining between them. Germline CDR1 and CDR2: LGHDT and YNNKEL (reference sequence). The CDR3 has 17 residues. This CDR3 reads CASSQDTSLWSKETQYF. In DNA form, the CDR3 reads TGTGCCAGCAGCCAAGATACTAGTTTATGGTCGAAAGAGACCCAGTACTTC.

This clone was detected only once. The gene calls are TRBV6-1 and TRBJ1-2, with D possibly matching TRBD1 (5 bases). CDR1 and CDR2 from the germline V gene are MNHNS and SASEGT. The CDR3 consists of 14 residues. With 3 bases removed from V and 6 bases from J, the gap between germline ends came to 14 bases. The CDR3 DNA is TGTGCCAGCAGTGAGAGTGAGGGACTGGATGGCTACACCTTC. This sequence encodes CASSESEGLDGYTF.

This clone was observed once. Here the CDR3 reads CASSNTQGFSASPLHF. CDR3 DNA: TGTGCCAGCAGCAATACACAGGGTTTTTCGGCTTCACCCCTCCACTTT. The rearrangement joins TRBV21-1 to TRBJ1-6; TRBD1, the table's D call, was not compared with the DNA. TRBV21-1 is noted as a pseudogene. This CDR3 is built from 16 residues.

The genes are TRBV27 and TRBJ2-1; 8 nucleotides agree with TRBD1. The CDR3 extends over 16 amino acids. The germline gives CDR1 MNHEY, CDR2 SMNVEV (reference sequence). The trim removed 2 bases at V and 8 bases at J, leaving 11 bases unmatched. CDR3 DNA sequence: TGTGCCAGCAGTTTAAGTTCGGGACAGGTTTTCCATGAGCAGTTCTTC. Translation gives CASSLSSGQVFHEQFF.